Sequencing of this TCR beta chain was carried out in a study of blood T cell repertoires in COVID-19. Across the whole study: Material from acute and convalescent COVID-19 was sourced from the United States, Italy and Spain. PBMCs, B-cell-depleted T cells, or T cells provided the cDNA or gDNA that made up the material.

In the original processing: Reference gene primer amplification in the assay estimated nucleated cell counts. Some clones are missing from TCRdb's copy, which holds only in-frame ones; the method was immunoSEQ multiplex PCR. That table is the source of V, J and clone size, and D and trimming were worked out from the DNA. The top ten clones hold 1.5% to 2% of a sample with 100,000 to 150,000 clones, roughly three quarters of them seen once. Germline assignment: CDR1 MRHNA and CDR2 SNTAGT. CDR3 length: 14 residues. The junction had 2 bases not matched to a gene; V was cut back by 3 bases and J by 4 bases.

The source material was peripheral blood. This TCR derives from a woman aged 65 to 85 with acute or convalescent COVID-19. The V gene is TRBV6-4, the J gene TRBJ2-2; TRBD2 matches 7 bases. The CDR3 region has the DNA TGTGCCAGCAGTGAACTAGCGACCACCGGGGAGCTGTTTTTT. This encodes CASSELATTGELFF.